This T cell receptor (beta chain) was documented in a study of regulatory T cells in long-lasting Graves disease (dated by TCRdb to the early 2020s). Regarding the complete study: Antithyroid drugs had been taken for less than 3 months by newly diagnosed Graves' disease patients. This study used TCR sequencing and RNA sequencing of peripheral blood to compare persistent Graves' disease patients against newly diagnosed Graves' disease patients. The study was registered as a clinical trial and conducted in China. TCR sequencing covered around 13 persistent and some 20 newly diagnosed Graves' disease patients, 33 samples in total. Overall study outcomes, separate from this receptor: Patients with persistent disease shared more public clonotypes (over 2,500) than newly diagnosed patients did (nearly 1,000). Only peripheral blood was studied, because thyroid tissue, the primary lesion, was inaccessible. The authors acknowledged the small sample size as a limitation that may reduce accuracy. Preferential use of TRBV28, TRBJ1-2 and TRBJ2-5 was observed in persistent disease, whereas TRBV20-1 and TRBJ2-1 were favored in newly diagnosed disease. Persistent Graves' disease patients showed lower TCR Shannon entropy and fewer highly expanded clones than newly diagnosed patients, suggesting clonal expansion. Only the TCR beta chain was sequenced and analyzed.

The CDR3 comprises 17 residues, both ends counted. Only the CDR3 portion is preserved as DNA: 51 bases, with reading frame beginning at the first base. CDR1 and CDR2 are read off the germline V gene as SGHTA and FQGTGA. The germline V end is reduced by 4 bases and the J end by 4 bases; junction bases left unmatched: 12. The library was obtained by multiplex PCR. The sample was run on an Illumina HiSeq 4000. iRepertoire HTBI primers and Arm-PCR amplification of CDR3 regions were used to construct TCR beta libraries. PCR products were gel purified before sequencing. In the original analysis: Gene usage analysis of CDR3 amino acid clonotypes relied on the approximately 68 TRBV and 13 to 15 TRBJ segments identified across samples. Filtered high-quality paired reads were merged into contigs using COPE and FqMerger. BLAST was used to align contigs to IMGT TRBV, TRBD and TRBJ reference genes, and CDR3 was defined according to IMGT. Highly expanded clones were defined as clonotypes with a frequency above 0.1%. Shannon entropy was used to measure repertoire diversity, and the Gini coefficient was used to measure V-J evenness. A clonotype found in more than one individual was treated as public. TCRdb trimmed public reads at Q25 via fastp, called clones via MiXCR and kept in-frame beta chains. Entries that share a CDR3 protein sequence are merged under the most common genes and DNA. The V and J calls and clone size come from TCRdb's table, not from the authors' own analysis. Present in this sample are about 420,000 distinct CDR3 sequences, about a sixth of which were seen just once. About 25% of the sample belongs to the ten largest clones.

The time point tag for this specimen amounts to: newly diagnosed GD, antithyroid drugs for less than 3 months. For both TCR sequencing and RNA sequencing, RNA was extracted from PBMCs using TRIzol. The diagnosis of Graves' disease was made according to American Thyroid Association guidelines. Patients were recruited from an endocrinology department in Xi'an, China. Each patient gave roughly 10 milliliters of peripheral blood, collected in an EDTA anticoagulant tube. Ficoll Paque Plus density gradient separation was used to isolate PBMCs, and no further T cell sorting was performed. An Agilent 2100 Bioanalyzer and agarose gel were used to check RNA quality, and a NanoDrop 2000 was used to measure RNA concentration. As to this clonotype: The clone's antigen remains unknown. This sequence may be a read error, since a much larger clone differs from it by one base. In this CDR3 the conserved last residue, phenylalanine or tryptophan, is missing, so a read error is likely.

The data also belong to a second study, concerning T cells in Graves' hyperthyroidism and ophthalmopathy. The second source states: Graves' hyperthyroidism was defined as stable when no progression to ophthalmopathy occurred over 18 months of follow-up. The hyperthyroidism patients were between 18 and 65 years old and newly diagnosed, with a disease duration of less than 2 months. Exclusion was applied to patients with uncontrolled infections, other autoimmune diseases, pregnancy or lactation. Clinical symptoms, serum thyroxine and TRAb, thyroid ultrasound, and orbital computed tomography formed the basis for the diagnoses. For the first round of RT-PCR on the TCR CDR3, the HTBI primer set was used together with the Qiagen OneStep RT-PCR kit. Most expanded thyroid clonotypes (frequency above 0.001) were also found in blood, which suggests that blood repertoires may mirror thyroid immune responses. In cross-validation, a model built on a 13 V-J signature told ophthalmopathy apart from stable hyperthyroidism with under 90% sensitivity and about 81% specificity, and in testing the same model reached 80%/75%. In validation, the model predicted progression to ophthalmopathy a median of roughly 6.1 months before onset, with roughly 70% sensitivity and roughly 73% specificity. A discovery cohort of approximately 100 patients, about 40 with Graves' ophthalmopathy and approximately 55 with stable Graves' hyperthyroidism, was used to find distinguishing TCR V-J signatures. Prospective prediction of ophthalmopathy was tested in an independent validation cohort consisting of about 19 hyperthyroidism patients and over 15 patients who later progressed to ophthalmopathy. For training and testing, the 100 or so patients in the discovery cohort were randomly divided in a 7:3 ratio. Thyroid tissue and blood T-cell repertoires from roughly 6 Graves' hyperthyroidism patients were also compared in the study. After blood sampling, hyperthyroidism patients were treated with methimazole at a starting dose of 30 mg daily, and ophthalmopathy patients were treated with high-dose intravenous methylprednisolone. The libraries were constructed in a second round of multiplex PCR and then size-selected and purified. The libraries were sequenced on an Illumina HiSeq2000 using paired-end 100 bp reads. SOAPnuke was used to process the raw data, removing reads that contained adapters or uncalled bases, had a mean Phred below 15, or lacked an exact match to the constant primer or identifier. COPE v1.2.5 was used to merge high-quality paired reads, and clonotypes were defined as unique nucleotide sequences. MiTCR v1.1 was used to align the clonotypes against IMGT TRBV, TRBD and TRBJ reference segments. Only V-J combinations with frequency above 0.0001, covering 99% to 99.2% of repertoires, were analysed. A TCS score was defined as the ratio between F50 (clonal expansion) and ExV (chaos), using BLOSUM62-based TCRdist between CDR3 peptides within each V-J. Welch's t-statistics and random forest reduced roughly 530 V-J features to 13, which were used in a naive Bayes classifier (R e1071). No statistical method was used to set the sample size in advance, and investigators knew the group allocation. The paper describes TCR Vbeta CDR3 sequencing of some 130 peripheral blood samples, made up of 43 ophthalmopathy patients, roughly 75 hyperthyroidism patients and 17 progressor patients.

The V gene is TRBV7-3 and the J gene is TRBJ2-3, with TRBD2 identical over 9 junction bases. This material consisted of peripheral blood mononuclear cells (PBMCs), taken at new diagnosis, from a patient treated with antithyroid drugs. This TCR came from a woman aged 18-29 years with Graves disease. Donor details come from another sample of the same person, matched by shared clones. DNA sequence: TGTGCCAGCAGCTCAAGACATAGCGGGAGAGCGTCAGATACGCAGTATCTT. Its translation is CASSSRHSGRASDTQYL.